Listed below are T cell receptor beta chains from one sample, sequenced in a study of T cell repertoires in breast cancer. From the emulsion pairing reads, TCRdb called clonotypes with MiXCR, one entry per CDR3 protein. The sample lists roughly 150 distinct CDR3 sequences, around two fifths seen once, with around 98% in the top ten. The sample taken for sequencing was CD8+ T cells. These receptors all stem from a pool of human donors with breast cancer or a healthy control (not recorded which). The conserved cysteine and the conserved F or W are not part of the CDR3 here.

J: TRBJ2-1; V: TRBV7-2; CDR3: ASSFWRGAIWNEQF
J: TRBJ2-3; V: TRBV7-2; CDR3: ASSPPLLAGTETQE
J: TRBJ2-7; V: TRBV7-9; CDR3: ARSSPVDRNSEQS
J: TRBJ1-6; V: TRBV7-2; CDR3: ASSLAEGSSYNSPLH
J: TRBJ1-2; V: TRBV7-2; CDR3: ARPSRAGYGYT
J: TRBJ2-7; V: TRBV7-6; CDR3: ASSSPGDRTYEQD
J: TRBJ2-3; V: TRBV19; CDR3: ASSIVYSTDTQY
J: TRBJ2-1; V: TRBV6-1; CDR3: ASNGRAINNEQF
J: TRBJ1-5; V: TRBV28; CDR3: ASSLQNNQPQH
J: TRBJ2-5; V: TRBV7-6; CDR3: ASTSGGAGETQY
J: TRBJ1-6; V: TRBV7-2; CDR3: SSSLELSSPLH
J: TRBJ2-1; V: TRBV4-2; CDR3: ASSRLTSGIYNEQF
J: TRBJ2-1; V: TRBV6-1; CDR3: ASNGRAINDEQF
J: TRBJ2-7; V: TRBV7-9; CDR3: ASSPVDRNYEQY
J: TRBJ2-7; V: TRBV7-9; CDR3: ASSSKVDRNYEKY
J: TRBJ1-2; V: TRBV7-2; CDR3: ASSFQGSYGYT
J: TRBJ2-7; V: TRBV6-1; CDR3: ASSPDRARYEQY
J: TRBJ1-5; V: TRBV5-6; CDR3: ASSLGDQPQH
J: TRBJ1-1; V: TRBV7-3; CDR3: ASSLTGGMNTEAF
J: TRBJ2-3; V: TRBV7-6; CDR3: ASSLEDSFTDTQY
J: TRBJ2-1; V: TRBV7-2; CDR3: ASSLGTVLVEQF
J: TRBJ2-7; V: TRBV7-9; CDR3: DSRSPVERNYEQY
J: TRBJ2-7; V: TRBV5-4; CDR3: ASSQGTGTIYEQY
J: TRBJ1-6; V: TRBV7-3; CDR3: ASSLTEGGDSPLH
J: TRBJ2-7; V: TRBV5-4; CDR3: ASSPGLAPREQY
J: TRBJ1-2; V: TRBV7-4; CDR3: ASSPVGQTWNYGYT
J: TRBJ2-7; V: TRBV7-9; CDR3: ASSSPVDRNYEQY
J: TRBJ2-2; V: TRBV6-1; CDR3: ASYIGQGEGWKKGELF
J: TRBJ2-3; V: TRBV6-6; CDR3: ASSYSGQGYTDTQY
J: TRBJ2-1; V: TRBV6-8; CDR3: ASNWRAIHNEQF
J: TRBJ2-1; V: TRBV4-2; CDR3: ANSQLTSGVYNGQF
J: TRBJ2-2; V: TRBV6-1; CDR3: ASYIGKGAGWKKGEMF
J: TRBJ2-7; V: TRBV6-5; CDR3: ASKAYWYEQY
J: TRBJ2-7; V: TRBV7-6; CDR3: ASSRQGNEQY
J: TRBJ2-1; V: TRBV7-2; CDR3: ASSLDAAGEFNEQF
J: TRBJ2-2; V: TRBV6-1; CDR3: SIYIGKGEGWKKGERF
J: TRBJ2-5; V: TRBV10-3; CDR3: AIGSGGPPMTQY
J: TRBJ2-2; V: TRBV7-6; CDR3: ASSLGGRTGELF
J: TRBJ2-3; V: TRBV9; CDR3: ASSVSLRGAEPRTDTQY
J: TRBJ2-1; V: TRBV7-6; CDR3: ASSSEGKLDEQF
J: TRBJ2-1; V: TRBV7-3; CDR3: ASSLVGGRSSYNEQF